This T cell receptor (beta chain) was profiled in a study of long-term antiretroviral therapy in people with HIV. Overall study findings and caveats: Researchers lacked any data on ART adherence, viral resistance or therapy changes.

V lost 2 bases to trimming and J lost 8 bases; unmatched junction nucleotides: 4. This CDR3 region has 15 residues. Germline V gene lookup returns CDR1 MNHEY and CDR2 SVGAGI. Assay version v3.0 of immunoSEQ was used, and it was run at survey level. Sequencing was performed with immunoSEQ multiplex PCR; in TCRdb, only in-frame clones are kept and a portion is missing. The sample yields around 29,000 clones, approximately 90% seen once. Comments on this clone: Its antigen is unidentified.

The input for sequencing was unsorted PBMCs, taken 1.1 years after starting antiretroviral therapy. The genes are TRBV6-5 and TRBJ2-1; 12 positions agree with TRBD2. The receptor was derived from a man between 18 and 29 years old with HIV. The CDR3 here is CASSYPTSGGDEQFF. The CDR3 bases are TGTGCCAGCAGTTACCCGACTAGCGGGGGCGATGAGCAGTTCTTC.